What follows are 15 T cell receptor beta chains derived from one specimen sequenced in a study of beta chain features in type 1 diabetes. Points from the study as a whole: Shorter TCRB CDR3s, moderately but significantly so, marked every one of the four CD4+ subsets in Type 1 diabetes patients.

Since all of the isolated RNA was reverse transcribed, expressed TCRB transcripts were what got sequenced. Using immunoSEQ multiplex PCR, the repertoire was profiled, and TCRdb retains in-frame clones only, with some absent. The sample lists some 350,000 clones, 9.6% occurring once. Their cognate antigens are unknown. Sequenced material: central memory CD4+ T cells from blood. The receptors were gathered from a man aged 25 to 45 with type 1 diabetes.

The table lists this clone with many counts. The rearrangement uses TRBV9 and TRBJ2-5; D tentatively fits TRBD1 or TRBD2 (5 bases each). V was cut by 0 bases and J by 0 bases, with 9 bases left in between. The CDR3 runs to 15 residues. Germline lookup yields CDR1 SGDLS and CDR2 YYNGEE. This CDR3 reads CASSVGDVYQETQYF. The CDR3 DNA follows: TGTGCCAGCAGCGTAGGGGACGTGTACCAAGAGACCCAGTACTTC. The complete variable domain, with remaining parts taken from reference TRBV9 and TRBJ2-5, reads DSGVTQTPKHLITATGQRVTLRCSPRSGDLSVYWYQQSLDQGLQFLIQYYNGEERAKGNILERFSAQQFPDLHSELNLSSLELGDSALYFCASSVGDVYQETQYFGPGTRLLVL.

This clone has only a few counts. The chain is built from TRBV5-5 and TRBJ2-2; no clear D gene. V lost 2 bases and J lost 0, with 5 bases in between. The CDR3 covers 14 residues. CDR1 is SGHKS and CDR2 is YYEKEE in the germline V gene (reference sequence). DNA of the CDR3: TGTGCCAGCAGCTTCGCTACGAACACCGGGGAGCTGTTTTTT. The encoded protein is CASSFATNTGELFF.

Only a few counts were recorded for this clone. The chain recombines TRBV21-1 with TRBJ2-7; TRBD1 was called by the table and not checked on the DNA. TRBV21-1 represents a pseudogene. CDR3 length equals 19 residues. The CDR3 region has the DNA TGTGCCAGCAGCAAAGGGACAGGGAGAAAGGGGCCGGTTACGAGGGAGCAGTACTTC. Translating it yields CASSKGTGRKGPVTREQYF.

The V call is TRBV5-1, the J call TRBJ1-1, with D possibly being TRBD1 (5 bases). V dropped 4 bases and J dropped 0 bases, with 10 bases sitting between them. The CDR3 runs to 14 residues. Germline CDR1 SGHRS, CDR2 YFSETQ. The CDR3 sequence: CASSAQAVNTEAFF. In DNA form, the CDR3 reads TGCGCCAGCAGCGCACAGGCAGTGAACACTGAAGCTTTCTTT.

The sample holds one count of this clone. This chain links TRBV28 with TRBJ1-3, with 7 bases matching TRBD1. This CDR3 is 14 amino acids long. Germline V lookup: CDR1 MDHEN, CDR2 SYDVKM. V dropped 6 bases and J dropped 6; count of bases not matched to a gene: 8. This chain's CDR3 is CASRETGLTNTIYF. As DNA, the CDR3 is TGTGCCAGCAGGGAGACAGGGTTAACAAACACCATATATTTT.

V is TRBV7-2 and J is TRBJ2-1, with D possibly TRBD2 on 5 matching bases. CDR1 is SGHTA and CDR2 is FQGNSA in the germline V gene. This CDR3 region has 14 residues. With 7 bases removed from V and 4 bases from J, the gap between germline ends came to 14 bases. CDR3 sequence: CASTPRGWYNEQFF. In nucleotides, the CDR3 is TGTGCCAGCACCCCCCGGGGATGGTACAATGAGCAGTTCTTC.

For this clone: The same CDR3 is also encoded by other DNA sequences in this sample. The chain recombines TRBV6-6 with TRBJ2-5; D gene uncertain. The CDR3 length is 12 residues. Germline CDR1 reads MNHNY; CDR2 reads SVGAGI (reference sequence). The V end was cut by 0 bases, the J end by 5 bases, with 4 bases between. The CDR3 DNA is TGTGCCAGCAGTTACTCCCAGGAGACCCAGTACTTC. Translating gives CASSYSQETQYF.

There are a few counts of this clone. The chain has TRBV5-4 and TRBJ2-1, with D perhaps matching TRBD2 (5 bases). The CDR3 is 15 residues long. The V gene's germline CDR1 is SGHNT and CDR2 YYREEE (reference sequence). Deletions cut 4 bases from V and 0 bases from J, with 11 bases between. The CDR3, as DNA: TGTGCCAGCAGCCTGGAAGAGGGCTCCTACAATGAGCAGTTCTTC. Its translation: CASSLEEGSYNEQFF.

This clone was counted between two and nine times. The chain recombines TRBV28 with TRBJ2-1; TRBD2 matches at 7 bases. There are 13 residues in the CDR3. Germline lookup yields CDR1 MDHEN and CDR2 SYDVKM. Trimming at V came to 10 bases and at J to 8 bases, leaving 11 bases not matched to a gene. DNA of the CDR3: TGTGCCACCCTGGGATCGGGAGGCCATGAGCAGTTCTTC. Protein: CATLGSGGHEQFF.

V and J are TRBV11-2 and TRBJ2-1; no clear D. CDR1 and CDR2 from the germline V gene are SGHAT and FQNNGV. V lost 1 base, J lost 7 bases, and 8 bases lay in between. This CDR3 is 13 amino acids long. The CDR3: CASSLGLGNEQFF. CDR3 bases: TGTGCCAGCAGCTTAGGGTTGGGGAATGAGCAGTTCTTC.

This clone has a handful of counts. The V gene is TRBV9, the J gene TRBJ1-2; D unresolved. V lost 0 bases, J lost 6 bases, and 9 bases lay in between. CDR1 SGDLS and CDR2 YYNGEE come from the germline V gene. The CDR3 runs 13 residues. The DNA of the CDR3 is TGTGCCAGCAGCGTAGCTTCCGGGGATGGCTACACCTTC. This translates into CASSVASGDGYTF.

This clone has just a few counts. This chain connects TRBV7-2 to TRBJ2-1; 7 bases are a match to TRBD1. CDR1 is SGHTA and CDR2 is FQGNSA in the germline V gene. The CDR3 has 13 amino acids. Germline trimming cut 3 bases from V and 8 bases from J; bases unmatched to any gene: 4. The DNA of the CDR3 is TGTGCCAGCAGCTTTCGCACAGGGGATGAGCAGTTCTTC. Its translation: CASSFRTGDEQFF.

J is TRBJ1-1 and V is TRBV10-1; D might be TRBD1 (5 bases). V was shortened by 3 bases and J by 5 bases, with 16 bases between the two germline ends. The CDR3 covers 15 residues. CDR1 is WNHNN and CDR2 is SYGVQD in the germline V gene (reference sequence). The DNA of the CDR3 is TGCGCCAGCAGTGAATCGGGCAGGGCAAGGACTGAAGCTTTCTTT. It yields the protein CASSESGRARTEAFF.

The chain uses TRBV4-1 and TRBJ1-5; possible D gene TRBD1, 6 bases. In germline, CDR1 is MGHRA, CDR2 YSYEKL. V was trimmed by 4 bases and J by 3 bases, leaving 16 bases between them. The CDR3 length is 16 residues. The CDR3 sequence is CASSPSGALDNQPQHF. CDR3 bases: TGCGCCAGCAGCCCTTCAGGGGCACTAGACAATCAGCCCCAGCATTTT.

The chain carries TRBV6-5 and TRBJ2-1; 7 positions agree with TRBD2. The ends lost 4 bases at V and 2 bases at J; junction bases unmatched: 8. CDR1 is MNHEY and CDR2 is SVGAGI in the germline V gene. CDR3 length: 16 amino acids. CDR3 DNA sequence: TGTGCCAGCAGTTCCCGGGCGGGAGACGCCTACAATGAGCAGTTCTTC. It specifies CASSSRAGDAYNEQFF.